This T cell receptor beta chain was obtained from a study of spatial heterogeneity in lung cancer. Study conclusions and caveats: Within tumors, counts of expanded alpha and beta TCRs tracked tumor mutation counts.

TCRdb redid the calling of the 5' RACE reads with MiXCR, one entry per CDR3 protein. The table includes 8,000 or so distinct CDR3 sequences, 7% detected once. This clonotype has ten or more counts. Antigen specificity is unknown. Sample time point: sample taken at primary tumor resection. This CDR3 has 14 residues. Germline CDR1 reads LNHDA; CDR2 reads SQIVND (reference sequence). Trimming took off 6 bases at V and 1 base at J, with 13 bases between the two ends. This chain connects TRBV19 to TRBJ2-7; tentatively, D is TRBD2 (6 bases). The receptor was isolated from a male donor with early-stage non-small cell lung cancer. The input for sequencing was lung tumor tissue, taken at surgery. The DNA of the CDR3 is TGTGCCAGTAGCTTACGGAGGGGTTCCTACGAGCAGTACTTC. It encodes CASSLRRGSYEQYF.